The subject of this entry is one T cell receptor (beta chain). In making TCR cDNA, 5'RACE template switching added a universal primer site and UMIs to it. TCRdb used MiXCR to reprocess the 5' RACE reads, holding one entry per CDR3 protein. This sample has approximately 300,000 distinct CDR3 sequences, with around 6.8% found just once. This specimen comes from a study of T cells after yellow fever vaccination. Study at large: Some fractions had low cell numbers, and these were prepared with SMART-Seq v4 Ultra Low Input.

The germline CDR1 and CDR2 sequences are LNHNV and YYDKDF (reference sequence). Trimming stripped 0 bases from V and 7 bases from J, with 13 bases between. This CDR3 has 14 residues. The sequencing used PBMCs, collected about 49 days after the first yellow fever vaccination. This sequence was found in a man between 18 and 35 years old who received the YFV17D yellow fever vaccine. The chain combines TRBV15 with TRBJ2-7; D possibly corresponds to TRBD2 (6 bases). CDR3 region: CATSRDVGGEEQYF. CDR3 bases: TGTGCCACCAGCAGAGATGTGGGCGGGGAAGAGCAGTACTTC.